This T cell receptor beta chain was retrieved from a study of T cells in Graves' hyperthyroidism and ophthalmopathy. The CDR3 regions of TCR beta were amplified from RNA transcripts. The HTBI primer set was used in a first-round RT-PCR of the TCR CDR3. TCRdb reanalysed the multiplex PCR reads using MiXCR and keeps one entry per CDR3 protein. The sample yields about 380,000 distinct CDR3 sequences, less than 20% seen once. In its sample, this clonotype was seen many times. Its matching antigen is unknown. General study results and limits: Model-based prediction identified ophthalmopathy a median 6.5 months prior to its onset.

CDR1 and CDR2 from the germline V gene are MGHDK and SYGVNS. With 6 bases clipped from V and 7 bases from J, the junction kept 8 bases outside the gene matches. The CDR3 has 13 residues. The chain combines TRBV25-1 with TRBJ2-7; 8 bases map to TRBD1. Sequencing input: blood. The origin of this receptor is a man in his late teens or twenties with Graves' ophthalmopathy. The CDR3 nucleotides are TGTGCCAGCAGCGAAGGACGGACAGGGGAGCAGTACTTC. It encodes CASSEGRTGEQYF.